The subject of this entry is one T cell receptor beta chain. Its antigen is unknown. TCRdb's table, derived via immunoSEQ multiplex PCR, lists solely in-frame clones and lacks some. The data hold about 97,000 clones, with around nine tenths observed a single time. This sample was included in a study of T cell responses to AZD1222 COVID-19 vaccine. Across the study: Timing groups of about 4 and about 12 weeks for second doses were pooled. General observations from the study: Sampling captured repertoires only after the peak T cell response. Targeting of unmutated variant regions was reportedly seen in nearly half of spike-specific TCRs. Clonal diversity may have been underestimated, and the donors were mostly white British, with more females than males.

Trimming took 2 bases from V and 3 from J, leaving 7 bases between them. The CDR3 is made up of 13 amino acids. Sequencing used peripheral blood, obtained on day 0 of AZD1222 vaccination. The chain couples TRBV12-3 or TRBV12-4 to TRBJ1-1; a weak D match, TRBD1 (6 bases). The clonotype was recovered from an adult in good health. CDR3 in amino acids: CASSLRGYTEAFF. The CDR3 DNA reads as TGTGCCAGCAGTTTAAGGGGGTACACTGAAGCTTTCTTT.